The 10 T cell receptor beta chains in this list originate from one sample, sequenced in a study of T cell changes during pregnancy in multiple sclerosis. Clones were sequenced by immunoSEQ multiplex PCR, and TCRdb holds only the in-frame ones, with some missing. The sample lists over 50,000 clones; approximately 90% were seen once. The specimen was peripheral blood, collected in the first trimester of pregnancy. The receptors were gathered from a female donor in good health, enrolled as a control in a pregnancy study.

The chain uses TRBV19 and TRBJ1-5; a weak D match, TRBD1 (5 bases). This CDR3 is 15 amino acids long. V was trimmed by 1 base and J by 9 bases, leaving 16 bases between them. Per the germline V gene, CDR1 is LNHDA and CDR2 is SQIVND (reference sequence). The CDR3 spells CASSIALRGNMPQHF. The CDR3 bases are TGTGCCAGTAGTATAGCCCTCCGGGGGAACATGCCCCAGCATTTT.

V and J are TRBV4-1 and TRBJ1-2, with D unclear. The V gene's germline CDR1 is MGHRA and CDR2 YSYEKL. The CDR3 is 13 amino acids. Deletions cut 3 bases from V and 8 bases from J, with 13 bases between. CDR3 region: CASSQNPLGGYTF. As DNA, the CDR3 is TGCGCCAGCAGCCAGAATCCTCTCGGGGGCTACACCTTC.

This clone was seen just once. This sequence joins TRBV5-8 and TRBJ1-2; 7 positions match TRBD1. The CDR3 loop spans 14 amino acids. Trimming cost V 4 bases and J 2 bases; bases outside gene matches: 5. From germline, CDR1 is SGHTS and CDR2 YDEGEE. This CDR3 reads CASSQGQANYGYTF. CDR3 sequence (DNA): TGTGCCAGCAGCCAAGGACAGGCGAACTATGGCTACACCTTC.

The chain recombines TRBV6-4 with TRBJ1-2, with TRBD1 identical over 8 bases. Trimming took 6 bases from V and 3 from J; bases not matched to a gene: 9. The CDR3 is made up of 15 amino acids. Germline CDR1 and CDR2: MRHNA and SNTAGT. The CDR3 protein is CASRPRQGTYYGYTF. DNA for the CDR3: TGTGCCAGCAGACCCCGACAGGGGACCTACTATGGCTACACCTTC.

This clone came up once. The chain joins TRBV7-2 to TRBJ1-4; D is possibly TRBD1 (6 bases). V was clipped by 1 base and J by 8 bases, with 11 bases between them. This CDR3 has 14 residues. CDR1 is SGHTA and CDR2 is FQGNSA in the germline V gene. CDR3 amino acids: CASSLDRVGEKLFF. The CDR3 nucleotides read TGTGCCAGCAGCTTAGACAGGGTAGGCGAAAAACTGTTTTTT. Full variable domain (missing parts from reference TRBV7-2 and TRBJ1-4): GAGVSQSPSNKVTEKGKDVELRCDPISGHTALYWYRQSLGQGLEFLIYFQGNSAPDKSGLPSDRFSAERTGGSVSTLTIQRTQQEDSAVYLCASSLDRVGEKLFFGSGTQLSVL.

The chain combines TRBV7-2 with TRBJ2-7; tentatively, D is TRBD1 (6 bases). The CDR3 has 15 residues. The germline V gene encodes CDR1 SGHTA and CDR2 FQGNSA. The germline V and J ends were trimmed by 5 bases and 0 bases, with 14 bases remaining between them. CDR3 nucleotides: TGTGCCAGCAGCCCGCGTGGCAGGGGCTCCTACGAGCAGTACTTC. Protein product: CASSPRGRGSYEQYF.

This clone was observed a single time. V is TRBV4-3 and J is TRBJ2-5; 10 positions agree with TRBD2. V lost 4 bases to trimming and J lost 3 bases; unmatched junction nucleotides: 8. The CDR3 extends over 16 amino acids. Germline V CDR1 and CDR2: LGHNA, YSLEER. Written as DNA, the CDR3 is TGCGCCAGCAGCCGACTACTAGCGGGGATGGAAGAGACCCAGTACTTC. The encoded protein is CASSRLLAGMEETQYF.

Here the CDR3 DNA reads TGCGCCAGCAGCTCCGACAGGTATCGAGAGACCCAGTACTTC. This codes for CASSSDRYRETQYF. The V gene is TRBV5-1, the J gene TRBJ2-5, with TRBD1 as a possible D gene (6 bases). From germline, CDR1 is SGHRS and CDR2 YFSETQ. V dropped 3 bases and J dropped 4 bases, with 13 bases sitting between them. The CDR3 is 14 residues long.

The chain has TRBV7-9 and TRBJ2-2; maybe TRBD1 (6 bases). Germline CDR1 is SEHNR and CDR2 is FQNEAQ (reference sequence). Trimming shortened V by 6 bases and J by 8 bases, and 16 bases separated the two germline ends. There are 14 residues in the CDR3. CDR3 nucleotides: TGTGCCAGCAGGCCAGGGGAAGGATCTGGGGAGCTGTTTTTT. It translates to CASRPGEGSGELFF.

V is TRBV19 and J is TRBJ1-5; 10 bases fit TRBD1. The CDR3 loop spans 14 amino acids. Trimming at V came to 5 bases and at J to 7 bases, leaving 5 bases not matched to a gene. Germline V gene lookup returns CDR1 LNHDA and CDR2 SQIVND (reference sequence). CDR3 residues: CASSLGQGEQPQHF. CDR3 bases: TGTGCCAGTAGTCTCGGACAGGGGGAACAGCCCCAGCATTTT.